The T cell receptor (beta chain) described here comes from a study of blood T cell repertoires in COVID-19. Here immunoSEQ multiplex PCR was the method, and the copy in TCRdb shows in-frame clones only, minus some. The sample holds around 130,000 clones, about four fifths seen once. The CDR3 runs 15 residues. V shed 4 bases, J shed 4 bases, and the junction held 8 bases outside the gene matches. The V gene's germline CDR1 is SGHDT and CDR2 YYEEEE. The sequenced sample consisted of peripheral blood. The chain has TRBV5-6 and TRBJ1-1, with 9 nucleotides matching TRBD1. The TCR was taken from a woman aged 55-69 years with acute or convalescent COVID-19. The CDR3 region is CASSRDREEGTEAFF. In DNA form, the CDR3 reads TGTGCCAGCAGCCGGGACAGGGAGGAGGGCACTGAAGCTTTCTTT.